The sequence of this TCR beta chain was determined in a study of T-cell memory formation after mild COVID-19 (dated by TCRdb to the early 2020s). General notes on the study: TCR sequence clusters from the two donors were found to be largely donor specific. In a couple of donors, T-cell clones that expanded and contracted after mild COVID-19 were tracked by sequencing TCRalpha and TCRbeta repertoires over time. Two young, previously healthy adult volunteers made up the cohort, one male and one female.

Sequenced on an Illumina NovaSeq 6000. cDNA libraries for TCRalpha and TCRbeta were prepared by 5'RACE using constant-segment primers, with sample barcodes and unique molecular identifiers added. RNA was extracted from every sample with Trizol reagent. Library amplification was performed in two PCR steps, and a second sample barcode and Illumina TruSeq adapters were introduced in the second step. Sequencing of libraries was performed on an Illumina NovaSeq with 2 x 150 bp paired-end reads. From the authors' description of their analysis: Reads were demultiplexed and collapsed into UMI-guided consensus sequences with migec v1.2.7. With mixcr v2.1.11, UMI consensuses were aligned to TRA and TRB V and J templates and assembled into clonotypes. Expanded or contracted clonotypes were those called significant by both edgeR and NoisET, with noise models trained on biological replicates. For edgeR calls, a false discovery rate-adjusted p below 0.01 and a log2 fold-change threshold of 1 were applied. As an exploratory analysis of dynamics, max-normalized trajectories of the 1000 most abundant clonotypes were examined by PCA with hierarchical clustering. Separately sequenced CD4+ and CD8+ repertoires were used to assign a CD4 or CD8 phenotype to each responding clone. TCRdb trimmed public reads at Q25 via fastp, called clones via MiXCR and kept in-frame beta chains. Identical CDR3 protein sequences are pooled into one entry, listed with their most common genes and DNA. TCRdb's processing, not the authors' own work, is the source of the V and J calls. The sample yields 560,000 or so distinct CDR3 sequences; 15% to 20% were counted once. The ten largest account for just over 8% of the sample.

This clonotype was seen a few times. This receptor's antigen is unknown. Qualities for individual bases were not recorded, and no much larger clone is one base off. Counted from cysteine to phenylalanine, this CDR3 has 15 amino acids. The CDR3 DNA has 45 bases and is translated from base 1. Sequences SEHNR (CDR1) and FQNEAQ (CDR2) are obtained from the germline V gene (reference sequence). V loses 1 base of germline sequence and J loses 0 bases, and the interval between the two ends is 9 bases. The paper's findings and limits, for the study overall: From day 15 to 85, contracting clones showed balanced CD4/CD8 phenotypes, whereas a second wave of clones that expanded from day 15 to 37 leaned towards CD4+. Whether the second-wave clones peaking on day 37 were SARS-CoV-2 specific was not confirmed. Some responding clones were found in pre-infection memory, which suggests that pre-existing cross-reactive memory T cells took part in the SARS-CoV-2 response. Only a couple of mild cases were covered in the study, and larger cohorts including severe cases with pre-infection samples were considered necessary. Contracting CD4+ clones were located mainly in the CM and EM memory subsets, whereas CD8+ clones were found to be enriched in EMRA.

Ficoll-Paque density gradient centrifugation was the method used to isolate PBMCs. The TCR sequence derives from an adult woman who had mild COVID-19 (a few samples of this study predate the infection). The sample titles of this study are shuffled in the database, so cell type and time point are left out; the donor was told from shared clones. Sequences were obtained from PBMCs or a T cell subset sorted from them (not recorded which). Here the chain combines TRBV7-9 and TRBJ1-1, with the D gene call left open. The DNA is TGTGCCAGCAGCTTAGGACGGTTCATGAACACTGAAGCTTTCTTT. Translated, it reads CASSLGRFMNTEAFF.